Shown below are 27 T cell receptor beta chains from a single sample sequenced in a study of blood T cell repertoires in COVID-19. Sequencing used immunoSEQ multiplex PCR; TCRdb keeps in-frame clones, though not all of them. The table has about 140,000 clones, 75% to 80% seen once. Sequences were obtained from peripheral blood. These receptors were collected from a woman aged 50 to 60 with active or convalescent COVID-19.

This chain joins TRBV4-3 and TRBJ1-6; D is unresolved. In germline, CDR1 is LGHNA, CDR2 YSLEER. V gave up 0 bases and J gave up 10 bases, with 19 bases separating them. This CDR3 region has 17 residues. The CDR3 DNA follows: TGCGCCAGCAGCCAAGATTATTCGGGCGCCGAGGGATCACCCCTCCACTTT. The encoded protein is CASSQDYSGAEGSPLHF.

The table lists this clone with a few counts. The CDR3 DNA is TGTGCCAGCAGCTTATACGGCAGGGCGTTGGCTAACTATGGCTACACCTTC. This gives the protein CASSLYGRALANYGYTF. The chain combines TRBV7-9 with TRBJ1-2; maybe TRBD1 (5 bases). The CDR3 contains 17 residues. Trimming stripped 2 bases from V and 0 bases from J, with 16 bases between. Germline V gene sequence: CDR1 SEHNR, CDR2 FQNEAQ (reference sequence).

Only a few counts were recorded for this clone. The chain has TRBV7-2 and TRBJ2-7; 10 bases line up with TRBD2. CDR1 is SGHTA and CDR2 is FQGNSA in the germline V gene. The V gene end was trimmed by 1 base and the J gene end by 3 bases; junction bases not matched to a gene: 6. The CDR3 covers 16 residues. The CDR3 region has the DNA TGTGCCAGCAGCTTAGGGACTAGCGGCCCCTACTACGAGCAGTACTTC. The encoded protein is CASSLGTSGPYYEQYF.

The chain is built from TRBV28 and TRBJ1-4; 11 bases align to TRBD1. The V segment lost 5 bases and the J segment 8 bases; nucleotides outside the gene matches: 7. Per the germline V gene, CDR1 is MDHEN and CDR2 is SYDVKM. CDR3 size: 15 residues. CDR3 residues: CASSQTGTGGEKLFF. The CDR3 nucleotides are TGTGCCAGCAGTCAAACCGGGACAGGGGGAGAAAAACTGTTTTTT.

This clone was detected once. DNA for the CDR3: TGTGCCAGCAGGGAGCGGGAGGGTTACGAGCAGTACTTC. This translates into CASREREGYEQYF. J is TRBJ2-7 and V is TRBV6-5; TRBD2 aligns across 10 bases. The CDR3 is 13 amino acids. The germline V gene encodes CDR1 MNHEY and CDR2 SVGAGI. V lost 6 bases, J lost 4 bases, and 3 bases stayed unmatched.

The chain combines TRBV19 with TRBJ1-4; TRBD1 matches 9 bases. There are 17 residues in the CDR3. The junction had 10 bases not matched to a gene; V was cut back by 5 bases and J by 3 bases. CDR1 is LNHDA and CDR2 is SQIVND in the germline V gene (reference sequence). CDR3 loop: CASSPPSGTGPNEKLFF. The CDR3 DNA is TGTGCCAGTAGTCCACCTTCCGGGACAGGGCCTAATGAAAAACTGTTTTTT.

This clone is a singleton in its sample. This rearrangement joins TRBV25-1 to TRBJ2-3, with TRBD2 identical over 9 bases. The V and J ends lost 1 base and 5 bases, in that order; junction bases with no gene match: 10. CDR3 size: 17 residues. CDR1 is MGHDK, CDR2 SYGVNS, per germline. CDR3: CASSESWAGGVRDTQYF. The CDR3 region has the DNA TGTGCCAGCAGTGAATCATGGGCGGGGGGGGTACGAGATACGCAGTATTTT.

Only a few counts were recorded for this clone. The chain recombines TRBV6-5 with TRBJ1-4; 7 bases agree with TRBD1. V lost 5 bases to trimming and J lost 10 bases; unmatched junction nucleotides: 13. Germline V gene data show CDR1 as MNHEY and CDR2 as SVGAGI. The CDR3 covers 15 residues. The CDR3 is CASSPGDSPPRKLFF. CDR3 nucleotide sequence: TGTGCCAGCAGTCCCGGGGACAGCCCACCCAGAAAACTGTTTTTT.

The V and J genes are TRBV5-6 and TRBJ1-1, with TRBD1 as a possible D gene (6 bases). The CDR3 is made up of 14 amino acids. V lost 3 bases to trimming and J lost 0 bases, with 9 bases between them. Germline V gene lookup returns CDR1 SGHDT and CDR2 YYEEEE. In DNA form, the CDR3 reads TGTGCCAGCAGCTCCTGGACAGTGAACACTGAAGCTTTCTTT. Translating it yields CASSSWTVNTEAFF.

The V gene is TRBV27, the J gene TRBJ1-3, with D possibly TRBD1 on 5 matching bases. V lost 5 bases, J lost 2 bases, and 10 bases lay in between. The CDR3 is 14 residues long. Germline values: CDR1 MNHEY, CDR2 SMNVEV (reference sequence). The CDR3, as DNA: TGTGCCAGCAGTCCCACCAGGGCTGGAAACACCATATATTTT. It translates to CASSPTRAGNTIYF.

The DNA for the CDR3 is TGTGCCAGTAGTATACGGCAGGGAAAGACTGGAAACACCATATATTTT. It specifies CASSIRQGKTGNTIYF. The gene calls are TRBV19 and TRBJ1-3; possible D gene TRBD1, 5 bases. Germline values: CDR1 LNHDA, CDR2 SQIVND (reference sequence). This CDR3 is 16 amino acids long. Between the trimmed V and J ends, which lost 2 bases and 2 bases, there was a span of 13 bases.

This clone was counted a few times. The V and J genes are TRBV10-3 and TRBJ1-5, with D tentatively TRBD1 (6 bases). Germline V CDR1 and CDR2: ENHRY, SYGVKD. The CDR3 loop spans 15 amino acids. Trimming left V 3 bases short and J 4 bases short, with 13 bases between. In nucleotides, the CDR3 is TGTGCCATCAGTGACTCCGGGCAGGGGAATCAGCCCCAGCATTTT. This translates into CAISDSGQGNQPQHF.

The chain is built from TRBV12-5 and TRBJ1-1, with unresolved D. Germline V gene data show CDR1 as LGHNT and CDR2 as FRNRAP. The CDR3 totals 16 residues. V lost 4 bases and J lost 1, with 16 bases in between. CDR3 DNA sequence: TGTGCTAGTGGTTATGGGCGGACTGGAGGGAACACTGAAGCTTTCTTT. Protein: CASGYGRTGGNTEAFF. Variable domain in full (rest from reference TRBV12-5 and TRBJ1-1): DARVTQTPRHKVTEMGQEVTMRCQPILGHNTVFWYRQTMMQGLELLAYFRNRAPLDDSGMPKDRFSAEMPDATLATLKIQPSEPRDSAVYFCASGYGRTGGNTEAFFGQGTRLTVV.

The rearrangement joins TRBV27 to TRBJ1-1, with D possibly TRBD1 on 5 matching bases. V lost 6 bases to trimming and J lost 1 base, with 12 bases between them. Germline loops: CDR1 MNHEY, CDR2 SMNVEV (reference sequence). The CDR3 has 14 residues. The CDR3 reads CASSLGHQNTEAFF. The CDR3 nucleotides read TGTGCCAGCAGCTTGGGGCACCAGAACACTGAAGCTTTCTTT.

The V gene is TRBV7-9, the J gene TRBJ2-1; TRBD1 might be the D (6 bases). V gave up 5 bases and J gave up 15 bases, with 20 bases separating them. CDR3 length: 13 residues. Per germline, CDR1 SEHNR and CDR2 FQNEAQ (reference sequence). CDR3 loop: CASSLNDRTSMFF. The CDR3 bases are TGTGCCAGCAGCCTTAACGACAGGACGTCGATGTTCTTC.

The CDR3 DNA reads as TGTGCCAGCAGGACCTCACAGGGGTCGAGGAGTGGAAACACCATATATTTT. Translation gives CASRTSQGSRSGNTIYF. The J gene is TRBJ1-3, the V gene TRBV28; TRBD1 matches at 7 bases. The CDR3 totals 17 residues. Trimming took 6 bases from V and 3 from J; bases not matched to a gene: 14. In germline, CDR1 is MDHEN, CDR2 SYDVKM.

V is TRBV7-6 and J is TRBJ2-7, with D uncertain. Per the germline V gene, CDR1 is SGHVS and CDR2 is FNYEAQ. The CDR3 has 12 amino acids. The ends were cut back, 1 base at V and 6 bases at J, with 7 bases in the middle. The CDR3 loop reads CASSLVSREQYF. In DNA, the CDR3 is TGTGCCAGCAGCTTAGTTTCGCGCGAGCAGTACTTC. Filled out from reference TRBV7-6 and TRBJ2-7, the complete variable domain reads GAGVSQSPRYKVTKRGQDVALRCDPISGHVSLYWYRQALGQGPEFLTYFNYEAQQDKSGLPNDRFSAERPEGSISTLTIQRTEQRDSAMYRCASSLVSREQYFGPGTRLTVT.

This chain uses TRBV30 with TRBJ1-2, with 8 bases identical to TRBD1. The CDR3 is 13 amino acids. Germline CDR1 is GTSNPN and CDR2 is SVGIG (reference sequence). The V gene end was trimmed by 0 bases and the J gene end by 7 bases; junction bases not matched to a gene: 4. As DNA, the CDR3 is TGTGCCTGGAGTGTAAAGACAGGGGTTGGCTACACCTTC. Its protein is CAWSVKTGVGYTF.

The V and J genes are TRBV19 and TRBJ2-1; possible D gene TRBD1, 7 bases. CDR3 length: 15 residues. The germline V gene has CDR1 LNHDA and CDR2 SQIVND (reference sequence). The V gene lost 6 bases and the J gene lost 10 bases, with 22 bases spanning the gap. CDR3 in amino acids: CASRSGGTPLGEQFF. The CDR3 region has the DNA TGTGCCAGTAGATCAGGGGGGACACCCCTGGGCGAGCAGTTCTTC. The full variable domain, with the rest looked up from reference TRBV19 and TRBJ2-1, is DGGITQSPKYLFRKEGQNVTLSCEQNLNHDAMYWYRQDPGQGLRLIYYSQIVNDFQKGDIAEGYSVSREKKESFPLTVTSAQKNPTAFYLCASRSGGTPLGEQFFGPGTRLTVL.

This clone has just a few counts. V usage is TRBV7-6 and J usage is TRBJ1-6, with D possibly being TRBD1 (6 bases). CDR1 and CDR2 (germline): SGHVS, FNYEAQ. V was cut by 5 bases and J by 2 bases, with 13 bases left in between. The CDR3 length is 16 residues. CDR3 nucleotides: TGTGCCAGCAGCAAACAGGGTGGTACCTATAATTCACCCCTCCACTTT. It yields the protein CASSKQGGTYNSPLHF.

This rearrangement joins TRBV6-2 or TRBV6-3 to TRBJ2-1; TRBD2 matches at 9 bases. CDR1 and CDR2 from the germline V gene are MNHEY and SVGEGT. There are 14 residues in the CDR3. V shed 2 bases, J shed 9 bases, and the junction held 5 bases outside the gene matches. CDR3 in DNA: TGTGCCAGCAGTTACGTGCGGGGGGGCACTGAGCAGTTCTTC. This gives the protein CASSYVRGGTEQFF.

This chain joins TRBV4-3 and TRBJ2-7; 9 bases fit TRBD1. CDR1 is LGHNA, CDR2 YSLEER, per germline. The V segment lost 0 bases and the J segment 5 bases; nucleotides outside the gene matches: 5. This CDR3 contains 15 residues. CDR3 bases: TGCGCCAGCAGCCAAGATCTGAGGACAGGGGACGAGCAGTACTTC. Translated: CASSQDLRTGDEQYF.

The rearrangement joins TRBV10-3 to TRBJ1-2; 8 bases map to TRBD1. Trimming took 5 bases from V and 7 from J; bases not matched to a gene: 9. The CDR3 is made up of 14 amino acids. Germline-derived CDR1 and CDR2 are ENHRY and SYGVKD. The CDR3, as DNA: TGTGCCATCAGTTTCTCCGGGACAGGATCTGGCTACACCTTC. Translation gives CAISFSGTGSGYTF.

This clone was detected ten times or more. The chain joins TRBV7-8 to TRBJ1-2; a possible D gene is TRBD1 (5 bases). Germline values: CDR1 SGHVS, CDR2 FQNEAQ. The length of the CDR3 is 16 residues. Trimming cost V 1 base and J 2 bases, with 14 bases left between them. CDR3 loop: CASSLVGGENNYGYTF. The CDR3 DNA reads TGTGCCAGCAGCTTAGTAGGAGGGGAAAACAACTATGGCTACACCTTC. The whole variable domain, remainder taken from reference TRBV7-8 and TRBJ1-2, is GAGVSQSPRYKVAKRGQDVALRCDPISGHVSLFWYQQALGQGPEFLTYFQNEAQLDKSGLPSDRFFAERPEGSVSTLKIQRTQQEDSAVYLCASSLVGGENNYGYTFGSGTRLTVV.

The rearrangement uses TRBV3-1 (or the pseudogene TRBV3-2) and TRBJ1-1; tentative D call: TRBD1 (5 bases). The CDR3 is made up of 16 amino acids. V was pared by 1 base and J by 1 base, with 13 bases between. The germline CDR1 and CDR2 sequences are LGHDT and YNNKEL (reference sequence). The CDR3 region is CASSQARGHANTEAFF. The CDR3 bases are TGTGCCAGCAGCCAAGCGCGCGGACACGCGAACACTGAAGCTTTCTTT.

Details on this clone: The sample has other DNA sequences that encode this CDR3 too. This chain connects TRBV4-3 to TRBJ2-5; D is ambiguous. Germline values: CDR1 LGHNA, CDR2 YSLEER. The CDR3 has 13 residues. Trimming removed 0 bases at V and 4 bases at J, with 6 bases between. CDR3 protein: CASSQDLRETQYF. The CDR3 DNA is TGCGCCAGCAGCCAAGATCTACGAGAGACCCAGTACTTC.

The chain combines TRBV6-5 with TRBJ2-1; 9 nucleotides align to TRBD1. In germline, CDR1 is MNHEY, CDR2 SVGAGI. J gave up 4 bases and V 5 bases, and 6 bases lay outside the gene matches. The CDR3 has 15 residues. The CDR3 DNA is TGTGCCAGCAGTCCCTTGACAGGGGGATACAATGAGCAGTTCTTC. As protein: CASSPLTGGYNEQFF.